The clone carrying this T cell receptor beta chain was found many times. V trimming: 6 bases; J trimming: 2 bases; junction bases outside the gene matches: 8. Germline V gene sequence: CDR1 SNHLY, CDR2 FYNNEI. The CDR3 sequence is 16 residues long. The data belong to a study of read filtering for tumor transcriptome and immune sequencing. This library used roughly 370 ng RNA and molecular barcoded adaptors spanning alpha/delta and beta/gamma chains. TCRdb itself ran the reads through MiXCR, one entry per CDR3 protein. The sample includes tens of thousands of distinct CDR3 sequences, around 20% of them seen just once.

The specimen sequenced was a population of CD138-negative cells sorted from bone marrow. V gene TRBV2 combines with J gene TRBJ2-3; TRBD1 matches 10 bases. This TCR was sampled from a donor at least 40 years old with multiple myeloma. The CDR3 region is CASSPGTGVFTDTQYF. CDR3 coding DNA: TGTGCCAGCAGCCCCGGGACAGGGGTTTTCACAGATACGCAGTATTTT. The full variable domain, in which reference TRBV2 and TRBJ2-3 provide the parts outside the CDR3, is EPEVTQTPSHQVTQMGQEVILRCVPISNHLYFYWYRQILGQKVEFLVSFYNNEISEKSEIFDDQFSVERPDGSNFTLKIRSTKLEDSAMYFCASSPGTGVFTDTQYFGPGTRLTVL.